This T cell receptor (beta chain) was identified in a study of blood T cell repertoires in COVID-19. Study-level information: Acute and convalescent COVID-19 specimens originated in the United States, Italy and Spain.

Clones were sequenced by immunoSEQ multiplex PCR, and TCRdb holds only the in-frame ones, with some missing. The data hold roughly 200,000 clones, with about 86% observed a single time. Trimming left V 0 bases short and J 2 bases short, with 18 bases between. Germline V gives CDR1 SGHRS, CDR2 YFSETQ. This CDR3 is 17 amino acids long. The sequencing input was peripheral blood. The V and J genes are TRBV5-1 and TRBJ2-7; D unclear. This sequence originates from a man in his 60s who had recovered from COVID-19. The CDR3 coding sequence is TGCGCCAGCAGCTTGGCTGGCAGTCATTCCGTTACCTACGAGCAGTACTTC. Translation: CASSLAGSHSVTYEQYF.